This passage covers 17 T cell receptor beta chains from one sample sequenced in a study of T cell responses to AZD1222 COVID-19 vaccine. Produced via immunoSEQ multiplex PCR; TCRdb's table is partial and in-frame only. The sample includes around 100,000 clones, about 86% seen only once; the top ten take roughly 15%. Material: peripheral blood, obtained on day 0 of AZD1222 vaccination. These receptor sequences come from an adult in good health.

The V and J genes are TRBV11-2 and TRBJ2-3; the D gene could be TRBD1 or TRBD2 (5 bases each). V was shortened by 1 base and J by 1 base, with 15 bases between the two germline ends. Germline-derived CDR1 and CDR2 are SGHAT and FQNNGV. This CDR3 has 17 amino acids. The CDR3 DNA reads TGTGCCAGCAGCTTAGCGGGGCTCAGTCGCGGCACAGATACGCAGTATTTT. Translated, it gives CASSLAGLSRGTDTQYF.

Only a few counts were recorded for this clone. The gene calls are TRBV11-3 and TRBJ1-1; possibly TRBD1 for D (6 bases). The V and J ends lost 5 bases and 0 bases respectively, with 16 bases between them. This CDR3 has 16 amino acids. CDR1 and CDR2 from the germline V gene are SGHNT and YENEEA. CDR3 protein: CASSRGGGGVNTEAFF. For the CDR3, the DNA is TGTGCCAGCAGCCGAGGGGGTGGGGGCGTGAACACTGAAGCTTTCTTT.

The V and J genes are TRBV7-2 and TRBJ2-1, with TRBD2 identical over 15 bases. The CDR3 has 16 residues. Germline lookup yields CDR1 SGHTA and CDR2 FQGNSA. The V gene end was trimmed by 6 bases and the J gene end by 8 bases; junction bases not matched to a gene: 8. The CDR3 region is CASRAGLAGGLDEQFF. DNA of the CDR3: TGTGCCAGCAGGGCGGGACTAGCGGGGGGTTTAGATGAGCAGTTCTTC.

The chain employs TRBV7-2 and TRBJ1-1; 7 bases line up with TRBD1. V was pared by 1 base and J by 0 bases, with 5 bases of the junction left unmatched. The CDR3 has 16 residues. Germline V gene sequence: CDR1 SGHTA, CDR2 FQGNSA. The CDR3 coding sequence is TGTGCCAGCAGCTTAGAGGGGGCAGCCATGAACACTGAAGCTTTCTTT. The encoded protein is CASSLEGAAMNTEAFF.

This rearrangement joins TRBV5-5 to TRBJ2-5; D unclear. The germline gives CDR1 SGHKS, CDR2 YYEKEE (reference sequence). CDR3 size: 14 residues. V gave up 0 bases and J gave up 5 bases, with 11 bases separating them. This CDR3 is CASSLGTIGETQYF. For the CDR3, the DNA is TGTGCCAGCAGCTTGGGGACGATCGGGGAGACCCAGTACTTC.

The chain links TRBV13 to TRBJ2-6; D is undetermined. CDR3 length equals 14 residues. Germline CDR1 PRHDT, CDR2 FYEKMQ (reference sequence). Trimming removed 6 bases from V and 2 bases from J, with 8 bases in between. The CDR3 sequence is CASRRVAGANVLTF. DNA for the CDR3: TGTGCCAGCAGACGGGTGGCTGGGGCCAACGTCCTGACTTTC.

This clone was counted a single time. This chain's CDR3 is CASSHLTTNEKLFF. The CDR3, as DNA: TGTGCCAGCAGCCATCTCACGACTAATGAAAAACTGTTTTTT. The rearrangement joins TRBV3-1 (or the pseudogene TRBV3-2) to TRBJ1-4; D is unclear. The CDR3 extends over 14 amino acids. The germline V gene has CDR1 LGHDT and CDR2 YNNKEL (reference sequence). V dropped 3 bases and J dropped 2 bases, with 7 bases sitting between them.

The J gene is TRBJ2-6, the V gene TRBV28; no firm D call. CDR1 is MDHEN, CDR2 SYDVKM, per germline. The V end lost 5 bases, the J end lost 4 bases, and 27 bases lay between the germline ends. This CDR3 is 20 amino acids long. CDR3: CASSRILGRITEGGANVLTF. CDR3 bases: TGTGCCAGCAGTCGAATCTTGGGCAGGATAACTGAAGGGGGGGCCAACGTCCTGACTTTC. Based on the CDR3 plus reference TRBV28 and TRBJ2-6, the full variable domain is DVKVTQSSRYLVKRTGEKVFLECVQDMDHENMFWYRQDPGLGLRLIYFSYDVKMKEKGDIPEGYSVSREKKERFSLILESASTNQTSMYLCASSRILGRITEGGANVLTFGAGSRLTVL.

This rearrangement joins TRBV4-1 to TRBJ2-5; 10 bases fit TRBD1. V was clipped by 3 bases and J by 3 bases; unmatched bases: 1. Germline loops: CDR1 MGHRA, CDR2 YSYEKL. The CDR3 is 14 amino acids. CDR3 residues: CASSQGTGEETQYF. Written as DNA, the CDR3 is TGCGCCAGCAGCCAGGGGACAGGGGAAGAGACCCAGTACTTC.

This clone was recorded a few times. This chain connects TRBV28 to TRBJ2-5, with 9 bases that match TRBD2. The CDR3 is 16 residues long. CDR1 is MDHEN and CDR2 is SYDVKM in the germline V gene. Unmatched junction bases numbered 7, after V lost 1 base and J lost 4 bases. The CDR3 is CASSLSLAGWGETQYF. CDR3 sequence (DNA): TGTGCCAGCAGTTTATCGCTAGCGGGGTGGGGAGAGACCCAGTACTTC.

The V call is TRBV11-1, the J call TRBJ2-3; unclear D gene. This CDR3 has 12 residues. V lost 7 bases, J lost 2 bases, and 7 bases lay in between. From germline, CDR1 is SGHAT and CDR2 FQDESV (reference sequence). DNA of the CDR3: TGTGCCAGCACAAGCTCCACAGATACGCAGTATTTT. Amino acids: CASTSSTDTQYF.

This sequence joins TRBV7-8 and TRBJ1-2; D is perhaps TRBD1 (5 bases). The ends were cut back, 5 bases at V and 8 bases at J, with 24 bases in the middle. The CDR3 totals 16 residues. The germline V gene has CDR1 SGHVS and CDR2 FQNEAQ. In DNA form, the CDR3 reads TGTGCCAGCAGCAGGGGACGTGTCGTCCGGGGGTCCGGCTACACCTTC. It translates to CASSRGRVVRGSGYTF.

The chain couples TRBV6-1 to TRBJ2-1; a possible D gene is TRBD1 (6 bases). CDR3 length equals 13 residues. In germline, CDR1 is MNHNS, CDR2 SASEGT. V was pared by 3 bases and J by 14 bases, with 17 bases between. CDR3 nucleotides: TGTGCCAGCAGTGAGCCCAATACAGGGACGGAGTTCTTC. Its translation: CASSEPNTGTEFF.

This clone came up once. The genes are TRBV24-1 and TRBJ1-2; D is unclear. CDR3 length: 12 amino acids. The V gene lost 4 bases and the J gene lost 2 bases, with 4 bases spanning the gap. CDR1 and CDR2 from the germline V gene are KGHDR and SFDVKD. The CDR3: CATSEFNYGYTF. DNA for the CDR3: TGTGCCACCAGTGAGTTCAACTATGGCTACACCTTC.

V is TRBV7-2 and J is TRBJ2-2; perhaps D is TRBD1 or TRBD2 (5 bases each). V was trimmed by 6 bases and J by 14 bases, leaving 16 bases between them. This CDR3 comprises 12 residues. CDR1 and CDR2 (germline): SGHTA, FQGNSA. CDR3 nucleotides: TGTGCCAGCAGTCGTAGGACGGGACGACTGTTTTTT. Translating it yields CASSRRTGRLFF.

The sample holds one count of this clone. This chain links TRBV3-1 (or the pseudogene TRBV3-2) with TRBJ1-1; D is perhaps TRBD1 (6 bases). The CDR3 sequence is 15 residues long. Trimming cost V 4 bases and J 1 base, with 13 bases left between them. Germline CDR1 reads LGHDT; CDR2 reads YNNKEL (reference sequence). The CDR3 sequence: CASSPRTATNTEAFF. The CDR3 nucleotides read TGTGCCAGCAGCCCCCGGACAGCAACGAACACTGAAGCTTTCTTT.

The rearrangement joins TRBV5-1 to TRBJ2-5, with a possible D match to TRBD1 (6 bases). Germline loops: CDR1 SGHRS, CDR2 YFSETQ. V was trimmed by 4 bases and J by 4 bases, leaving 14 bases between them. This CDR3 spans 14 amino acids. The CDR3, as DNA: TGCGCCAGCAGCCTAGGACAGCTAGGAGAGACCCAGTACTTC. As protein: CASSLGQLGETQYF.